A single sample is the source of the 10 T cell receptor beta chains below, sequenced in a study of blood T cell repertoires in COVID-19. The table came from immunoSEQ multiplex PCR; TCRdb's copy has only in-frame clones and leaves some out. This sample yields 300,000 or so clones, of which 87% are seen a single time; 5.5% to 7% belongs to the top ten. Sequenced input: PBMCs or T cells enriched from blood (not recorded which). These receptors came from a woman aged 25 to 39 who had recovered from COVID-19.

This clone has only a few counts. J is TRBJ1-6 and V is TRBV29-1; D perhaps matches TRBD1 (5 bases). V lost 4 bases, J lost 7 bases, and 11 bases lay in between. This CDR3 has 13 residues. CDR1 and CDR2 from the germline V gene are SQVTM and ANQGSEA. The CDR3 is CSVGLTENSPLHF. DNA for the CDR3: TGCAGCGTTGGTCTGACAGAAAATTCACCCCTCCACTTT. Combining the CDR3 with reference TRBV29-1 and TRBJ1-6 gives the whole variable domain SAVISQKPSRDICQRGTSLTIQCQVDSQVTMMFWYRQQPGQSLTLIATANQGSEATYESGFVIDKFPISRPNLTFSTLTVSNMSPEDSSIYLCSVGLTENSPLHFGNGTRLTVT.

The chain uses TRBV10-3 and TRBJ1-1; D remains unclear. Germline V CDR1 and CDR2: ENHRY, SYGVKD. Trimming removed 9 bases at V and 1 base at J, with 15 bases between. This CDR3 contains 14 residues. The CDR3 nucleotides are TGTGCCATAAGACCTGAGGGTAAGAACACTGAAGCTTTCTTT. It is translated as CAIRPEGKNTEAFF.

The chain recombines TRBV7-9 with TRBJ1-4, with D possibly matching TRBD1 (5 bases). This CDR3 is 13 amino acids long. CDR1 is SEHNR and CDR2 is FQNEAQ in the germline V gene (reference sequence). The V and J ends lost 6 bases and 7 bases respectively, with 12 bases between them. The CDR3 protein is CASRSIGAEKLFF. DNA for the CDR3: TGTGCCAGCAGGTCTATAGGGGCTGAAAAACTGTTTTTT.

CDR3 DNA: TGTGCCAGCAGTGCTAGGACAGGAGCAAATGAAAAACTGTTTTTT. As protein: CASSARTGANEKLFF. The chain has TRBV7-9 and TRBJ1-4, with TRBD1 matching 7 bases. The ends lost 6 bases at V and 5 bases at J; junction bases unmatched: 9. Looked up from germline, CDR1 is SEHNR and CDR2 is FQNEAQ (reference sequence). The CDR3 runs to 15 residues.

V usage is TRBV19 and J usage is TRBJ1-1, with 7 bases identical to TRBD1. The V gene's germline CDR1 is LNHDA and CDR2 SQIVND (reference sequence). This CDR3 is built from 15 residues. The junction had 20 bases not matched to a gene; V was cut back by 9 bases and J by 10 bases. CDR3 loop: CASALTGMFENLAFF. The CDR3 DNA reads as TGTGCCAGCGCCCTGACAGGGATGTTTGAAAATTTAGCTTTCTTT. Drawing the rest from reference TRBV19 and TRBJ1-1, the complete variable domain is DGGITQSPKYLFRKEGQNVTLSCEQNLNHDAMYWYRQDPGQGLRLIYYSQIVNDFQKGDIAEGYSVSREKKESFPLTVTSAQKNPTAFYLCASALTGMFENLAFFGQGTRLTVV.

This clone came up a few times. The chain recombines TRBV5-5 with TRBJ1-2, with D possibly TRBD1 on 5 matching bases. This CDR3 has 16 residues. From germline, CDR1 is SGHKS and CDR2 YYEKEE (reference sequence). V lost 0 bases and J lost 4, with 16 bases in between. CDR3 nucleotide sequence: TGTGCCAGCAGCTTGGGGTGGTGGCAGGGCCCCTATGGCTACACCTTC. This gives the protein CASSLGWWQGPYGYTF.

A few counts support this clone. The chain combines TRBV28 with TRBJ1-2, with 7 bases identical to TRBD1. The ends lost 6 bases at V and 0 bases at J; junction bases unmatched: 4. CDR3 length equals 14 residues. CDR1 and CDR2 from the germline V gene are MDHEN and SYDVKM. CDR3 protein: CASSQGQANYGYTF. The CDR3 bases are TGTGCCAGCAGCCAAGGACAGGCTAACTATGGCTACACCTTC.

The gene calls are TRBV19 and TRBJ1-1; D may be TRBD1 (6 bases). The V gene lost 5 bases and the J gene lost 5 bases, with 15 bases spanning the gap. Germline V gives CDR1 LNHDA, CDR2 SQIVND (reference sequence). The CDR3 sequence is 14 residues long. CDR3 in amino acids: CASSQRSGETEAFF. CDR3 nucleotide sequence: TGTGCCAGTAGTCAAAGGTCAGGGGAGACTGAAGCTTTCTTT.

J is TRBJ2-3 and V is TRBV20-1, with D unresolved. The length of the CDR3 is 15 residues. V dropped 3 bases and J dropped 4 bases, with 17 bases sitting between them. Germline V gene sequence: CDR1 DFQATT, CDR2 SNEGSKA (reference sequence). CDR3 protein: CSASGLAEAADTQYF. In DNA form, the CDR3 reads TGCAGTGCTAGTGGTTTGGCAGAGGCGGCAGATACGCAGTATTTT.

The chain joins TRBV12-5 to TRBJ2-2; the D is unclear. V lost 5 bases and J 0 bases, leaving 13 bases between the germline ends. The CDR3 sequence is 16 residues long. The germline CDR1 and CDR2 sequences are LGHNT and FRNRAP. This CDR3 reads CASGLRVATNTGELFF. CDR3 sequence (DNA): TGTGCTAGTGGTCTCCGGGTAGCCACGAACACCGGGGAGCTGTTTTTT.